This T cell receptor beta chain derives from a study of T cells in Graves' hyperthyroidism and ophthalmopathy. This blood was taken when hyperthyroidism was first diagnosed, before any ophthalmopathy symptoms existed. TCR beta CDR3 sequences were amplified from RNA transcripts. The TCR CDR3 was amplified in a first-round RT-PCR using the HTBI primer set. TCRdb recomputed calls from the multiplex PCR reads with MiXCR, one row per CDR3 protein. The table includes 600,000 to 850,000 distinct CDR3 sequences, 15% to 20% detected once. This clonotype occurred many times. The antigen remains undetermined. Regarding the study as a whole: Through a model of 13 V-J features, ophthalmopathy was separated from stable hyperthyroidism.

V lost 6 bases, J lost 0 bases, and 8 bases stayed unmatched. This CDR3 spans 15 amino acids. Germline CDR1 is DFQATT and CDR2 is SNEGSKA (reference sequence). The sequenced sample was blood. This TCR was recovered from a woman aged 45-60 years with Graves' hyperthyroidism that later progressed to Graves' ophthalmopathy. V and J are TRBV20-1 and TRBJ2-1; 7 bases match TRBD2. CDR3 coding DNA: TGCAGTGCACTATTGGGGGGGTTCTCCTACAATGAGCAGTTCTTC. This translates into CSALLGGFSYNEQFF.